The rows below give T cell receptor beta chains drawn from one sample of a study of regulatory T cells in long-lasting Graves disease. TCRdb independently ran MiXCR on the multiplex PCR reads; one entry per CDR3 protein. The sample lists some 370,000 distinct CDR3 sequences, about 12% occurring once. This sample also appeared in a second study, on T cells in Graves' hyperthyroidism and ophthalmopathy.

The specimen comprised peripheral blood mononuclear cells (PBMCs), sampled at new diagnosis, from a patient treated with antithyroid drugs. The receptors originated from a woman between 18 and 30 years old with Graves disease. The CDR3 runs from the conserved cysteine through the conserved F or W. A D gene is named only where the DNA matches it firmly. A clone size is listed for some rows: how often the clone was seen (once, few, many), or a class if it is expanded.

clone size: many; V gene: TRBV11-2; D gene: .; J gene: TRBJ1-1; CDR3 protein: CASSLIQGNTEAFF; CDR3 DNA: TGCGCCAGCAGCTTGATCCAGGGGAACACTGAAGCTTTCTTT
clone size: many; V gene: TRBV7-9; D gene: TRBD2; J gene: TRBJ2-5; CDR3 protein: CASSQGLAMETQYF; CDR3 DNA: TGTGCCAGCAGCCAAGGACTAGCGATGGAGACCCAGTACTTC
clone size: .; V gene: TRBV10-3; D gene: TRBD2; J gene: TRBJ2-5; CDR3 protein: CAISESTHLGSGEETQYF; CDR3 DNA: TGTGCCATCAGTGAGTCTACACACCTTGGCAGCGGGGAAGAGACCCAGTACTTC
clone size: many; V gene: TRBV20-1; D gene: TRBD2; J gene: TRBJ2-3; CDR3 protein: CSAPTSGRAGPRVGQYF; CDR3 DNA: TGCAGTGCTCCGACTAGCGGGAGGGCCGGGCCAAGAGTGGGGCAGTATTTT
clone size: many; V gene: TRBV3-1; D gene: TRBD2; J gene: TRBJ2-1; CDR3 protein: CASSQRTSGGEGEQFF; CDR3 DNA: TGTGCCAGCAGCCAAAGGACTAGCGGGGGGGAGGGTGAGCAGTTCTTC
clone size: many; V gene: TRBV5-4; D gene: .; J gene: TRBJ2-5; CDR3 protein: CASSLEGPIGETQYF; CDR3 DNA: TGTGCCAGCAGCTTGGAGGGCCCTATAGGAGAGACCCAGTACTTC
clone size: few; V gene: TRBV4-1; D gene: .; J gene: TRBJ2-1; CDR3 protein: CASSQDTTGDNEQFF; CDR3 DNA: TGCGCCAGCAGCCAGGATACGACGGGGGACAATGAGCAGTTCTTC
clone size: .; V gene: TRBV5-1; D gene: TRBD2; J gene: TRBJ2-7; CDR3 protein: CASSTTSGMDEQYF; CDR3 DNA: TGCGCCAGCAGCACGACTAGCGGGATGGACGAGCAGTACTTC
clone size: few; V gene: TRBV18; D gene: TRBD1; J gene: TRBJ1-2; CDR3 protein: CASSQVFRTGGGGYTF; CDR3 DNA: TGTGCCAGCTCACAAGTTTTCAGGACAGGGGGCGGAGGCTACACCTTC
clone size: .; V gene: TRBV12-5; D gene: .; J gene: TRBJ2-4; CDR3 protein: CASGLPNIQYF; CDR3 DNA: TGTGCTAGTGGCCTCCCGAACATTCAGTACTTC
clone size: many; V gene: TRBV11-3; D gene: .; J gene: TRBJ1-1; CDR3 protein: CASSRGGYTEAFF; CDR3 DNA: TGTGCCAGCAGCCGAGGGGGTTACACTGAAGCTTTCTTT
clone size: many; V gene: TRBV7-8; D gene: TRBD1; J gene: TRBJ1-2; CDR3 protein: CASSPPPWDRVIDPYGYTF; CDR3 DNA: TGTGCCAGCAGCCCCCCCCCGTGGGACAGAGTCATTGATCCTTATGGCTACACCTTC
clone size: .; V gene: TRBV28; D gene: TRBD2; J gene: TRBJ2-1; CDR3 protein: CASSSSTSGRYEQFF; CDR3 DNA: TGTGCCAGCAGTTCCTCGACTAGCGGGAGGTATGAGCAGTTCTTC
clone size: many; V gene: TRBV7-3; D gene: TRBD1; J gene: TRBJ2-1; CDR3 protein: CASSLDRVREQFF; CDR3 DNA: TGTGCCAGCAGCTTGGACAGGGTACGGGAGCAGTTCTTC
clone size: .; V gene: TRBV20-1; D gene: .; J gene: TRBJ1-2; CDR3 protein: CSARDLNGYTF; CDR3 DNA: TGCAGTGCTAGAGACCTAAATGGCTACACCTTC
clone size: many; V gene: TRBV7-2; D gene: .; J gene: TRBJ1-2; CDR3 protein: CASSNYTANYGYTF; CDR3 DNA: TGTGCCAGCAGCAACTACACAGCTAACTATGGCTACACCTTC
clone size: many; V gene: TRBV27; D gene: .; J gene: TRBJ2-7; CDR3 protein: CASSFLGEDWYF; CDR3 DNA: TGTGCCAGCAGTTTTCTGGGGGAGGATTGGTACTTC
clone size: many; V gene: TRBV30; D gene: .; J gene: TRBJ2-3; CDR3 protein: CAWPLGDTQYF; CDR3 DNA: TGTGCCTGGCCTCTAGGCGATACGCAGTATTTT
clone size: few; V gene: TRBV28; D gene: .; J gene: TRBJ1-2; CDR3 protein: CASSSPGNYGYTF; CDR3 DNA: TGTGCCAGCAGTAGTCCGGGGAACTATGGCTACACCTTC
clone size: many; V gene: TRBV9; D gene: TRBD1; J gene: TRBJ1-1; CDR3 protein: CASSVEGQGRTEAFF; CDR3 DNA: TGTGCCAGCAGCGTAGAGGGACAGGGAAGAACTGAAGCTTTCTTT
clone size: once; V gene: TRBV20-1; D gene: .; J gene: TRBJ1-1; CDR3 protein: CSARAGATAEAFF; CDR3 DNA: TGCAGTGCTAGAGCAGGGGCTACCGCTGAAGCTTTCTTT
clone size: few; V gene: TRBV19; D gene: .; J gene: TRBJ2-1; CDR3 protein: CASSSGRYNEQFF; CDR3 DNA: TGTGCCAGTAGTAGCGGACGTTACAATGAGCAGTTCTTC
clone size: many; V gene: TRBV12-3/TRBV12-4; D gene: TRBD2; J gene: TRBJ2-1; CDR3 protein: CASSPARTSGSVSYNEQFF; CDR3 DNA: TGTGCCAGCAGTCCCGCCCGGACTAGCGGGAGTGTGTCCTACAATGAGCAGTTCTTC
clone size: few; V gene: TRBV5-1; D gene: .; J gene: TRBJ2-7; CDR3 protein: CASSLDRPQTYEQYF; CDR3 DNA: TGCGCCAGCAGCTTGGACAGGCCCCAAACCTACGAGCAGTACTTC
clone size: many; V gene: TRBV20-1; D gene: .; J gene: TRBJ2-6; CDR3 protein: CSARDGRRGMGGANVLTF; CDR3 DNA: TGCAGTGCTAGAGATGGAAGACGGGGGATGGGAGGGGCCAACGTCCTGACTTTC
clone size: many; V gene: TRBV27; D gene: .; J gene: TRBJ1-5; CDR3 protein: CASSLTQGRSGKRGYNQPQHF; CDR3 DNA: TGTGCCAGCAGTTTAACACAGGGTCGGAGCGGTAAACGGGGGTACAATCAGCCCCAGCATTTT
clone size: many; V gene: TRBV12-3/TRBV12-4; D gene: .; J gene: TRBJ2-2; CDR3 protein: CASSSRGDRELFF; CDR3 DNA: TGTGCCAGCAGCTCTAGGGGGGACAGGGAGCTGTTTTTT
clone size: many; V gene: TRBV11-1; D gene: .; J gene: TRBJ2-3; CDR3 protein: CASSLMATSTDTQYF; CDR3 DNA: TGTGCCAGCAGCTTAATGGCGACAAGCACAGATACGCAGTATTTT
clone size: many; V gene: TRBV10-3; D gene: .; J gene: TRBJ1-2; CDR3 protein: CAIDTAEGYGYTF; CDR3 DNA: TGTGCCATCGATACGGCAGAAGGGTATGGCTACACCTTC
clone size: .; V gene: TRBV7-3; D gene: TRBD2; J gene: TRBJ2-1; CDR3 protein: CASSFQLANEQFF; CDR3 DNA: TGTGCCAGCAGCTTTCAACTAGCGAATGAGCAGTTCTTC
clone size: many; V gene: TRBV24-1; D gene: TRBD2; J gene: TRBJ2-1; CDR3 protein: CATSDPRPGTSGGPDEQFF; CDR3 DNA: TGTGCCACCAGTGATCCGCGGCCGGGGACTAGCGGGGGCCCGGATGAGCAGTTCTTC
clone size: many; V gene: TRBV28; D gene: TRBD2; J gene: TRBJ2-1; CDR3 protein: CASSSYGRGEDEQFF; CDR3 DNA: TGTGCCAGCAGTTCATACGGGAGGGGGGAAGATGAGCAGTTCTTC
clone size: few; V gene: TRBV6-1; D gene: .; J gene: TRBJ1-2; CDR3 protein: CASSQDLGINYGYTF; CDR3 DNA: TGTGCCAGCAGCCAAGACCTAGGGATTAACTATGGCTACACCTTC
clone size: many; V gene: TRBV12-3/TRBV12-4; D gene: .; J gene: TRBJ1-1; CDR3 protein: CASRRGPSEAFF; CDR3 DNA: TGTGCCAGCCGTCGAGGGCCGTCTGAAGCTTTCTTT
clone size: many; V gene: TRBV20-1; D gene: .; J gene: TRBJ2-7; CDR3 protein: CSAASPGETYEQYF; CDR3 DNA: TGCAGTGCTGCCAGCCCCGGGGAAACCTACGAGCAGTACTTC
clone size: many; V gene: TRBV18; D gene: .; J gene: TRBJ2-3; CDR3 protein: CASSPQPGGIRTDTQYF; CDR3 DNA: TGTGCCAGCTCCCCACAGCCAGGAGGGATTCGTACAGATACGCAGTATTTT
clone size: many; V gene: TRBV2; D gene: .; J gene: TRBJ1-1; CDR3 protein: CASRYTGNTEAFF; CDR3 DNA: TGTGCCAGCAGATATACAGGGAACACTGAAGCTTTCTTT
clone size: .; V gene: TRBV7-9; D gene: TRBD1; J gene: TRBJ2-7; CDR3 protein: CASSSGVDRDNEQYF; CDR3 DNA: TGTGCCAGCAGCTCTGGAGTGGACAGGGATAACGAGCAGTACTTC
clone size: many; V gene: TRBV4-1; D gene: TRBD2; J gene: TRBJ2-1; CDR3 protein: CASRRTSGSSYNEQFF; CDR3 DNA: TGCGCCAGCAGACGGACTAGCGGGAGCTCCTACAATGAGCAGTTCTTC
clone size: few; V gene: TRBV19; D gene: .; J gene: TRBJ2-1; CDR3 protein: CASSMDSGGGYNEQFF; CDR3 DNA: TGTGCCAGTAGTATGGACTCAGGGGGAGGATACAATGAGCAGTTCTTC
clone size: many; V gene: TRBV20-1; D gene: .; J gene: TRBJ2-7; CDR3 protein: CSALTDAYEQYF; CDR3 DNA: TGCAGTGCGCTGACGGATGCCTACGAGCAGTACTTC
clone size: many; V gene: TRBV6-1; D gene: .; J gene: TRBJ1-4; CDR3 protein: CASSFLRVGHEKLFF; CDR3 DNA: TGTGCCAGCTCTTTTCTGAGGGTGGGACATGAAAAACTGTTTTTT
clone size: many; V gene: TRBV2; D gene: .; J gene: TRBJ2-3; CDR3 protein: CASGSMKADTQYF; CDR3 DNA: TGTGCCAGCGGCTCAATGAAGGCAGATACGCAGTATTTT
clone size: once; V gene: TRBV27; D gene: .; J gene: TRBJ1-1; CDR3 protein: CASSHVWGTEAFF; CDR3 DNA: TGTGCCAGCAGCCACGTTTGGGGTACTGAAGCTTTCTTT
clone size: many; V gene: TRBV6-2/TRBV6-3; D gene: .; J gene: TRBJ1-5; CDR3 protein: CASRTTGLGQPQHF; CDR3 DNA: TGTGCCAGCAGGACCACAGGGTTAGGGCAGCCCCAGCATTTT
clone size: few; V gene: TRBV25-1; D gene: TRBD1; J gene: TRBJ1-4; CDR3 protein: CASSDRTGADEKLFF; CDR3 DNA: TGTGCCAGCAGTGATCGGACAGGGGCGGATGAAAAACTGTTTTTT
clone size: many; V gene: TRBV6-2/TRBV6-3; D gene: .; J gene: TRBJ2-2; CDR3 protein: CASVGAGRNTGELFF; CDR3 DNA: TGTGCCAGCGTGGGGGCAGGGAGGAACACCGGGGAGCTGTTTTTT
clone size: few; V gene: TRBV10-3; D gene: .; J gene: TRBJ2-2; CDR3 protein: CAISEGHQEQRRSTGELFF; CDR3 DNA: TGTGCCATCAGTGAGGGACACCAAGAACAAAGGAGGAGCACCGGGGAGCTGTTTTTT
clone size: many; V gene: TRBV28; D gene: .; J gene: TRBJ1-3; CDR3 protein: CASGVSGNTIYF; CDR3 DNA: TGTGCCAGCGGGGTATCCGGAAACACCATATATTTT
clone size: .; V gene: TRBV9; D gene: TRBD2; J gene: TRBJ2-7; CDR3 protein: CASSEGPGGFYEQYF; CDR3 DNA: TGTGCCAGCAGCGAGGGCCCCGGGGGGTTTTACGAGCAGTACTTC
clone size: .; V gene: TRBV10-3; D gene: .; J gene: TRBJ2-3; CDR3 protein: CAIMASYSTDTQYF; CDR3 DNA: TGTGCCATCATGGCATCCTATAGCACAGATACGCAGTATTTT
clone size: few; V gene: TRBV24-1; D gene: .; J gene: TRBJ2-1; CDR3 protein: CATSGLVAGEQFF; CDR3 DNA: TGTGCCACCAGTGGGTTAGTCGCCGGTGAGCAGTTCTTC
clone size: many; V gene: TRBV12-3/TRBV12-4; D gene: TRBD1; J gene: TRBJ2-3; CDR3 protein: CASSSDRESTDTQYF; CDR3 DNA: TGTGCCAGCAGTTCGGACAGGGAGAGCACAGATACGCAGTATTTT
clone size: many; V gene: TRBV7-9; D gene: .; J gene: TRBJ1-1; CDR3 protein: CASSLSSTEAFF; CDR3 DNA: TGTGCCAGCAGCTTATCCAGCACTGAAGCTTTCTTT